These T cell receptor beta chains were read from a single sample in a study of OX40 agonist ivuxolimab in advanced cancers. Sequenced by immunoSEQ multiplex PCR; TCRdb stores in-frame clones only, minus some. Altogether about 83,000 clones are present, about nine tenths being singletons, with the ten largest covering about 8%. The sample here was CD4+ or CD8+ T cells sorted from blood, taken in a trial of the OX40 agonist ivuxolimab. All receptors come from an adult with an advanced solid tumor such as melanoma, head and neck, liver or kidney cancer. Both conserved end residues are trimmed from each CDR3. Fields, in order: V gene, D gene, CDR3 protein. D genes are given only for firm matches.

TRBV11-2,TRBD2,ASSRGEETQY
TRBV29-1,TRBD1,SVPRDSSYSSTDTQY
TRBV7-2,NA,ASSFSGSSYEQY
TRBV5-4,NA,ASSLEQYNEQF
TRBV27,NA,ASRILGAREQF
TRBV18,NA,ASSPGSAGTGELF
TRBV29-1,NA,SVVGGGEGEQF
TRBV11-1,NA,ASSFEDSYEQY
TRBV9,NA,ASSAQGLNTDTQY
TRBV9,NA,ASSHPPLGGANTGELF
TRBV5-4,TRBD2,ASSSLSWGGTGELF
TRBV6-5,NA,ASSYSSQGETEAF
TRBV6-6,NA,ASSYPGQSNYGYT
TRBV30,NA,AWLKGANYGYT
TRBV27,NA,ASSLGAAVMNTEAF
TRBV5-6,NA,ASSLVTGPYNEQF
TRBV7-6,NA,ASSLEQSGPAGAYEQY
TRBV18,TRBD2,ASSESGGDPYEQY
TRBV18,NA,ASSPPIGGLTEAF
TRBV27,NA,ASSLSGSYEQY
TRBV19,NA,ASSIVWHEQF
TRBV5-1,NA,ASSGTVPEAF
TRBV11-2,TRBD2,ASSLDAGLAGVSYNEQF
TRBV7-8,TRBD1,ASSLETGDYGYT
TRBV19,TRBD1,ASSIPPWGQGVGTEAF
TRBV7-9,NA,ASSPSLAKNIQY
TRBV11-2,NA,ASSPRPGLDNSPLH
TRBV27,TRBD1,ASSFDREGSYEQY
TRBV4-3,TRBD1,ASTLPRDRVKIISYEQY
TRBV27,NA,ASSFKETAEAF
TRBV6-5,NA,ASSLGVWNSPLH
TRBV27,TRBD2,ASSLIGSGGAWNEQF
TRBV7-8,NA,ASSPETEAQY